A selection of T cell receptor beta chains follows, all from one sample in a study of cytomegalovirus exposure and HLA in healthy donors. Repertoires were generated with immunoSEQ multiplex PCR, while TCRdb's copy carries only in-frame clones and drops some. There are over 110,000 clones in the sample; approximately 80% occur only once, and approximately 4.1% lies in the top ten. The specimen was PBMCs. The receptors shown here come from a man aged 35-49 years in good health and CMV-seronegative. The CDR3 runs from the conserved cysteine through the conserved F or W. D genes are given only for firm matches. The listing skips clone size in some rows; elsewhere it reads once, few, many or a size class.

cdr3_aa cdr3_nt d_call cdr3_length j_call v_call clone_size
CASSLHRENQPQHF TGTGCCAGTAGTCTGCACAGGGAGAACCAGCCCCAGCATTTT - 14 TRBJ1-5 TRBV19 -
CASSFLRNTEAFF TGTGCCAGCAGCTTTTTGAGGAACACTGAAGCTTTCTTT - 13 TRBJ1-1 TRBV7-3 few
CASSSPQGAGNTIYF TGTGCCAGCAGCTCCCCACAGGGGGCGGGAAACACCATATATTTT TRBD1 15 TRBJ1-3 TRBV7-6 -
CAWGRSGGNTGELFF TGTGCCTGGGGGAGGAGCGGAGGGAACACCGGGGAGCTGTTTTTT - 15 TRBJ2-2 TRBV30 -
CASSLRKTASGYTF TGTGCCAGCAGCTTACGTAAGACAGCATCTGGCTACACCTTC - 14 TRBJ1-2 TRBV7-9 few
CASSRSGGTGELFF TGTGCCAGCAGCAGGAGCGGGGGCACCGGGGAGCTGTTTTTT TRBD2 14 TRBJ2-2 TRBV9 -
CASSQDLTRVRFF TGCGCCAGCAGCCAAGATCTGACTAGAGTTAGGTTCTTC - 13 TRBJ2-1 TRBV4-1 -
CASSPQGAGNTIYF TGTGCCAGCAGTCCACAGGGGGCCGGAAACACCATATATTTT TRBD1 14 TRBJ1-3 TRBV7-8 -
CASSLGQTNEKLFF TGTGCCAGCAGCTTAGGCCAGACTAATGAAAAACTGTTTTTT - 14 TRBJ1-4 TRBV11-2 few
CASSLRGDLYEQYF TGTGCCAGCAGCCTCAGGGGCGATCTGTACGAGCAGTACTTC - 14 TRBJ2-7 TRBV7-9 -
CASSLNRGASYEQYF TGTGCCAGCAGCTTAAATCGGGGGGCCTCCTACGAGCAGTACTTC - 15 TRBJ2-7 TRBV11-1 once
CASSHSGLNTEAFF TGTGCCAGCAGCCATTCAGGGCTAAACACTGAAGCTTTCTTT - 14 TRBJ1-1 TRBV14 few
CSVGLGGSADTQYF TGCAGCGTTGGACTAGGAGGGTCCGCAGATACGCAGTATTTT - 14 TRBJ2-3 TRBV29-1 few
CASSKWTLAGEVPSTDTQYF TGTGCCAGCAGCAAATGGACCCTAGCGGGGGAAGTACCTAGCACAGATACGCAGTATTTT TRBD2 20 TRBJ2-3 TRBV6-8 -
CASSQPERVDSPLHF TGTGCCAGCAGCCAACCGGAGAGGGTTGATTCACCCCTCCACTTT - 15 TRBJ1-6 TRBV11-2 -
CASLYSSSTDTQYF TGTGCCAGCCTATACTCCTCTAGCACAGATACGCAGTATTTT - 14 TRBJ2-3 TRBV2 -
CASSPLTGGMNTEAFF TGTGCCAGCTCACCATTGACAGGGGGGATGAACACTGAAGCTTTCTTT TRBD1 16 TRBJ1-1 TRBV18 -
CSVEGSEAATYNEQFF TGCAGCGTTGAAGGCTCCGAGGCGGCCACCTACAATGAGCAGTTCTTC - 16 TRBJ2-1 TRBV29-1 once
CASSLATGENSPLHF TGCGCCAGCAGCTTGGCGACAGGCGAAAATTCACCCCTCCACTTT - 15 TRBJ1-6 TRBV5-1 once
CASRGTGTQYF TGTGCCAGCAGGGGGACAGGGACCCAGTACTTC TRBD1 11 TRBJ2-5 TRBV11-3 -
CASRWEGQTNTEAFF TGCGCCAGCAGATGGGAGGGCCAAACCAACACTGAAGCTTTCTTT - 15 TRBJ1-1 TRBV5-1 -
CASSLVGGISNQPQHF TGTGCCAGCAGCTTGGTCGGGGGGATTAGCAATCAGCCCCAGCATTTT - 16 TRBJ1-5 TRBV5-8 once
CASRRSIAGAPYEQYF TGTGCCAGCAGACGGTCGATTGCGGGGGCGCCCTACGAGCAGTACTTC - 16 TRBJ2-7 TRBV6-6 -
CASSTGGTQYF TGTGCCAGCAGTACAGGAGGGACGCAGTATTTT - 11 TRBJ2-3 TRBV6-1 once
CASRGTGSSTEAFF TGCGCCAGCAGAGGGACAGGGTCAAGCACTGAAGCTTTCTTT TRBD1 14 TRBJ1-1 TRBV5-1 -
CASRFEVLNTEAFF TGCGCCAGCAGATTCGAGGTCTTGAACACTGAAGCTTTCTTT - 14 TRBJ1-1 TRBV5-1 -
CASQGAGETQYF TGTGCCAGCCAGGGGGCCGGAGAGACCCAGTACTTC TRBD1 12 TRBJ2-5 TRBV25-1 -
CASSSGTGGSEQYF TGTGCCAGCAGCTCAGGGACCGGGGGGAGCGAGCAGTACTTC TRBD2 14 TRBJ2-7 TRBV11-2 -
CASTPFGGSYGYTF TGTGCCAGCACCCCATTTGGGGGGTCGTATGGCTACACCTTC - 14 TRBJ1-2 TRBV27 few
CASSYEDSPRGTQYF TGTGCCAGCAGTTACGAGGACAGCCCTAGGGGGACCCAGTACTTC - 15 TRBJ2-5 TRBV6-6 -
CASSRGLALTDTQYF TGTGCCAGCAGCAGAGGACTAGCCCTCACAGATACGCAGTATTTT - 15 TRBJ2-3 TRBV21-1 -
CASSSSPTISYEQYF TGTGCCAGCAGCTCCTCTCCGACAATCTCCTACGAGCAGTACTTC - 15 TRBJ2-7 TRBV7-2 once
CASSRGTLQETQYF TGTGCCAGCAGCCGAGGGACACTTCAAGAGACCCAGTACTTC - 14 TRBJ2-5 TRBV11-2 -
CASSGGFETQYF TGTGCCAGCAGCGGGGGGTTTGAGACGCAGTATTTT - 12 TRBJ2-3 TRBV7-2 -
CASSLGTGELAPLHF TGTGCCAGCAGCTTAGGTACAGGGGAGTTGGCACCCCTCCACTTT TRBD1 15 TRBJ1-6 TRBV11-2 -
CASGDGLRNEKLFF TGTGCTAGTGGAGACGGGTTACGTAATGAAAAACTGTTTTTT - 14 TRBJ1-4 TRBV12-5 -
CASSEEAGGLIGYTF TGTGCCAGCAGTGAAGAAGCAGGGGGCTTAATCGGCTACACCTTC TRBD1 15 TRBJ1-2 TRBV2 -
CASTRSPGSGNTIYF TGTGCCAGCACCCGCTCTCCAGGGTCTGGAAACACCATATATTTT - 15 TRBJ1-3 TRBV28 once